The 5 T cell receptor beta chains presented below share a single source sample, sequenced in a study of cytomegalovirus exposure and HLA in healthy donors (dated by TCRdb to between 2016 and 2019). Preparation of the library involved the immunoSEQ multiplex PCR assay. For the multiplex PCR, a mixture combining 60 forward primers for TCR Vbeta segments and 13 reverse primers for TCR Jbeta segments was used. As stored in TCRdb, this immuneACCESS dataset retains in-frame rearrangements with V and J assigned. A fraction of the clones does not appear; measured against another copy, unresolved V genes explain less than half of the discrepancy, and the remainder lacks a known reason. The sample contains about 120,000 clones, about 80% of them found a single time. The top ten constitute over 25% of the sample. Input material: PBMCs. The origin of the receptors is a man aged 55-75 years in good health and CMV-seropositive.

V gene TRBV6-6 combines with J gene TRBJ2-5; perhaps TRBD1 as D (6 bases). This CDR3 spans 14 amino acids. CDR1 MNHNY and CDR2 SVGAGI come from the germline V gene (reference sequence). The V gene lost 5 bases and the J gene lost 3 bases, with 13 bases spanning the gap. CDR3 DNA: TGTGCCAGCAGTACTGCAGGGGACAAAGAGACCCAGTACTTC. It yields the protein CASSTAGDKETQYF.

V gene TRBV2 combines with J gene TRBJ2-7; perhaps TRBD2 as D (6 bases). CDR3 length: 14 amino acids. V shed 5 bases and J shed 2 bases, with 13 bases lying between them. In germline, CDR1 is SNHLY, CDR2 FYNNEI. The CDR3 spells CASSPGRGTYEQYF. The DNA of the CDR3 is TGTGCCAGCAGTCCGGGACGGGGGACCTACGAGCAGTACTTC.

This chain connects TRBV27 to TRBJ1-5; a possible D gene is TRBD1 (5 bases). The CDR3 covers 16 residues. The V end lost 1 base, the J end lost 3 bases, and 13 bases lay between the germline ends. CDR1 is MNHEY and CDR2 is SMNVEV in the germline V gene (reference sequence). CDR3 sequence: CASSLYRPKNNQPQHF. The CDR3 DNA sequence: TGTGCCAGCAGTTTATACAGGCCGAAAAACAATCAGCCCCAGCATTTT.

The rearrangement uses TRBV7-3 and TRBJ1-2, with 10 bases that match TRBD1. V lost 5 bases to trimming and J lost 1 base; unmatched junction nucleotides: 4. From germline, CDR1 is SGHTA and CDR2 FQGTGA. The CDR3 runs 15 residues. The CDR3 loop is CASSPDRGGNYGYTF. The CDR3 DNA is TGTGCCAGCAGCCCGGACAGGGGGGGTAACTATGGCTACACCTTC. The variable domain in full, with the rest retrieved from reference TRBV7-3 and TRBJ1-2, is GAGVSQTPSNKVTEKGKYVELRCDPISGHTALYWYRQSLGQGPEFLIYFQGTGAADDSGLPNDRFFAVRPEGSVSTLKIQRTERGDSAVYLCASSPDRGGNYGYTFGSGTRLTVV.

The chain recombines TRBV30 with TRBJ1-4, with D possibly matching TRBD1 (6 bases). The CDR3 is 16 amino acids. The V and J ends lost 8 bases and 0 bases respectively, with 19 bases between them. The germline CDR1 and CDR2 sequences are GTSNPN and SVGIG (reference sequence). CDR3 DNA sequence: TGTGCCGGAGAGTTGACAGGACATGCAACTAATGAAAAACTGTTTTTT. Its protein is CAGELTGHATNEKLFF.